Shown below are 5 T cell receptor beta chains from a single sample sequenced in a study of blood T cell repertoires in COVID-19. Sequenced by immunoSEQ multiplex PCR; TCRdb stores in-frame clones only, minus some. The data contain under 450,000 clones, around 83% of them singletons. Sequenced sample: PBMCs or T cells enriched from blood (not recorded which). Receptors were obtained from a woman between 50 and 59 years old who had recovered from COVID-19.

This rearrangement joins TRBV19 to TRBJ1-5; TRBD1 matches 8 bases. Germline V gene data show CDR1 as LNHDA and CDR2 as SQIVND (reference sequence). The V and J ends lost 5 bases and 1 base, in that order; junction bases with no gene match: 4. The CDR3 consists of 15 residues. CDR3 protein: CASSFGDRSNQPQHF. CDR3 DNA: TGTGCCAGTAGTTTCGGGGACAGGAGCAATCAGCCCCAGCATTTT.

The chain links TRBV30 to TRBJ2-2, with TRBD1 matching over 10 bases. This CDR3 is built from 15 residues. V gave up 7 bases and J gave up 8 bases; unmatched junction bases: 13. In germline, CDR1 is GTSNPN, CDR2 SVGIG (reference sequence). DNA for the CDR3: TGTGCCTTGGAATCACGACAGGGGGCTGGGGGGGAGCTGTTTTTT. This sequence encodes CALESRQGAGGELFF.

The chain uses TRBV6-5 and TRBJ1-2; 8 nucleotides agree with TRBD1. CDR1 MNHEY and CDR2 SVGAGI come from the germline V gene. This CDR3 has 15 residues. Germline trimming cut 0 bases from V and 2 bases from J; bases unmatched to any gene: 2. The CDR3 nucleotides are TGTGCCAGCAGTTACTCCGGGACAGGCAACTATGGCTACACCTTC. Translating it yields CASSYSGTGNYGYTF.

The rearrangement links TRBV5-1 to TRBJ2-2; TRBD1 aligns across 8 bases. In germline, CDR1 is SGHRS, CDR2 YFSETQ. J lost 2 bases, V lost 4 bases, and 4 bases had no gene match. There are 15 residues in the CDR3. In DNA form, the CDR3 reads TGCGCCAGCAGCCTGGACAGGGCTAACACCGGGGAGCTGTTTTTT. Amino acid sequence: CASSLDRANTGELFF.

This sequence joins TRBV30 and TRBJ1-5; a possible D gene is TRBD1 (5 bases). Per germline, CDR1 GTSNPN and CDR2 SVGIG (reference sequence). Trimming shortened V by 3 bases and J by 3 bases, and 9 bases separated the two germline ends. The CDR3 length is 13 residues. The CDR3 protein is CAWRDSFNQPQHF. CDR3 coding DNA: TGTGCCTGGAGAGACAGTTTCAATCAGCCCCAGCATTTT.